This T cell receptor beta chain was sequenced during a study of CD8 T cells in Susac syndrome. Study-level results: No clonal expansion appeared among CD4+ T cells in Susac patients.

As concerns this clonotype: Its target is unknown. Its ends do not fully match the called genes, so a read error is possible.

RNA was extracted with the RNeasy kit, and a quantity of roughly 0.45 to 1 ug was reverse transcribed using random hexamers. TCRdb fed the immunoSEQ multiplex PCR reads into MiXCR, producing one record per CDR3 protein. The sample lists more than 85,000 distinct CDR3 sequences, around 94% occurring once. CDR3 length equals 14 residues. Germline V gives CDR1 SEHNR, CDR2 FQNEAQ (reference sequence). The rearrangement links TRBV7-9 to TRBJ2-7; a possible D gene is TRBD1 (6 bases). This clonotype originated in a human donor with Susac syndrome. The sample comprised CD4+ T cells from PBMCs. The CDR3, as DNA: TGTGCCAGCAGCCGGGACACGAGCTCCTTCGAGCAGTACTTC. This encodes CASSRDTSSFEQYF.